These 5 T cell receptor beta chains were sequenced from one sample in a study of OX40 agonist ivuxolimab in advanced cancers. To prepare the library, the immunoSEQ multiplex PCR assay was applied. The immuneACCESS repertoire file appears here via TCRdb, limited to in-frame rearrangements. These files lack a portion of the clones; in checked studies, under half of the deficit traces to unresolved V genes, and the cause of the others is not known. Within this sample are roughly 40,000 clones, with 88% of them counted one time only. The ten most abundant clones make up about 13% of the sample. Sequenced here: CD4+ or CD8+ T cells sorted from blood, sampled in a trial of the OX40 agonist ivuxolimab. These receptors were taken from an adult with an advanced solid tumor such as melanoma, head and neck, liver or kidney cancer.

To note about this clone: A read error may account for a junction end that differs from germline. The chain is built from TRBV9 and TRBJ2-5; D gene ambiguous. This CDR3 spans 11 amino acids. The germline V gene has CDR1 SGDLS and CDR2 YYNGEE. The CDR3 DNA reads TGTGCCAGCAGTTACTGGCCTCCCTTGAACTTC. It is translated as CASSYWPPLNF.

This clone was detected once. The J gene is TRBJ2-1, the V gene TRBV28, with 15 positions matching TRBD2. Germline lookup yields CDR1 MDHEN and CDR2 SYDVKM. This CDR3 contains 20 residues. The junction had 17 bases not matched to a gene; V was cut back by 4 bases and J by 7 bases. Here the CDR3 DNA reads TGTGCCAGCAGTTCCCGTGGGACTAGCGGGAGGACGAAGTTCGGAAATGAGCAGTTCTTC. It translates to CASSSRGTSGRTKFGNEQFF.

The count of this clone is one. This sequence joins TRBV28 and TRBJ2-7, with D hard to call. Germline V gene data show CDR1 as MDHEN and CDR2 as SYDVKM. The CDR3 totals 15 residues. Trimming left V 1 base short and J 0 bases short, with 10 bases between. Written as DNA, the CDR3 is TGTGCCAGCAGTTTATTCAGGATGAGCTCCTACGAGCAGTACTTC. Translation: CASSLFRMSSYEQYF.

This chain joins TRBV6-1 and TRBJ2-2; TRBD2 matches at 13 bases. Trimming removed 4 bases from V and 7 bases from J; junction bases left unmatched: 3. This CDR3 spans 15 amino acids. Germline CDR1 MNHNS, CDR2 SASEGT. CDR3 sequence: CASSGGLAGSGELFF. DNA of the CDR3: TGTGCCAGCAGTGGGGGACTAGCGGGGAGCGGGGAGCTGTTTTTT.

This chain uses TRBV7-9 with TRBJ2-4; D is perhaps TRBD1 or TRBD2 (6 bases each). CDR3 size: 14 residues. Germline CDR1 SEHNR, CDR2 FQNEAQ (reference sequence). The V and J ends lost 7 bases and 4 bases respectively, with 14 bases between them. This CDR3 reads CASKPGALKNIQYF. CDR3 bases: TGTGCCAGCAAACCGGGGGCCCTAAAAAACATTCAGTACTTC.